These 5 T cell receptor beta chains originate from one sample sequenced in a study of blood T cell repertoires in COVID-19. The table came from immunoSEQ multiplex PCR; TCRdb's copy has only in-frame clones and leaves some out. The sample consists of around 290,000 clones, approximately 85% of them appearing once. The sequenced material came from PBMCs or T cells enriched from blood (not recorded which). Receptor source: a woman under 40 who had recovered from COVID-19.

The chain joins TRBV16 to TRBJ2-6; no reliable D call. Trimming left V 7 bases short and J 0 bases short, with 16 bases between. The CDR3 consists of 17 residues. Looked up from germline, CDR1 is KGHSY and CDR2 is FQNENV. The CDR3 loop is CASTSVELNSGANVLTF. The CDR3 bases are TGTGCCAGCACCTCTGTAGAGCTAAACTCTGGGGCCAACGTCCTGACTTTC.

J is TRBJ2-1 and V is TRBV3-1 (or the pseudogene TRBV3-2); 15 bases fit TRBD2. From germline, CDR1 is LGHDT and CDR2 YNNKEL (reference sequence). The CDR3 totals 16 residues. Trimming at V came to 4 bases and at J to 9 bases, leaving 7 bases not matched to a gene. In DNA form, the CDR3 reads TGTGCCAGCAGCCGGGGACTAGCGGGAGGTAGCTTTGAGCAGTTCTTC. Protein sequence: CASSRGLAGGSFEQFF.

The chain links TRBV11-3 to TRBJ1-1, with 8 bases matching TRBD1. Germline trimming cut 5 bases from V and 4 bases from J; bases unmatched to any gene: 12. The germline V gene encodes CDR1 SGHNT and CDR2 YENEEA. This CDR3 is built from 16 residues. CDR3 nucleotide sequence: TGTGCCAGCAGCCTGAGACAGGGGCGAATAGGCACTGAAGCTTTCTTT. Its translation: CASSLRQGRIGTEAFF. Together with reference TRBV11-3 and TRBJ1-1, the CDR3 gives the full variable domain: EAGVVQSPRYKIIEKKQPVAFWCNPISGHNTLYWYLQNLGQGPELLIRYENEEAVDDSQLPKDRFSAERLKGVDSTLKIQPAELGDSAVYLCASSLRQGRIGTEAFFGQGTRLTVV.

The gene calls are TRBV5-6 and TRBJ2-7, with D possibly being TRBD1 (6 bases). V dropped 4 bases and J dropped 3 bases, with 20 bases sitting between them. From germline, CDR1 is SGHDT and CDR2 YYEEEE. The CDR3 spans 16 residues. The CDR3: CASSPMTGPGSYEQYF. Written as DNA, the CDR3 is TGTGCCAGCAGCCCGATGACAGGCCCCGGCAGCTACGAGCAGTACTTC.

In nucleotides, the CDR3 is TGTGCCAGCAGCCAGGGCGAACTAGCGGGCACCGGGGAGCTGTTTTTT. This translates into CASSQGELAGTGELFF. V and J are TRBV4-2 and TRBJ2-2; 9 bases map to TRBD2. The CDR3 extends over 16 amino acids. V dropped 3 bases and J dropped 4; count of bases not matched to a gene: 6. The germline V gene encodes CDR1 LGHNA and CDR2 YNFKEQ.